The clone carrying this T cell receptor beta chain was observed a handful of times. Its matching antigen is unknown. This sample was taken from a study of T cell repertoires in cytomegalovirus infection. Study conclusions and caveats: HLA-C-restricted TCR beta clonotypes specific for CMV led the ex vivo response. Identification of carriers of CMV plus the relevant HLA was achieved through cumulative public TCR beta family frequency.

The CDR3 totals 15 residues. V lost 4 bases, J lost 2 bases, and 14 bases lay in between. CDR1 is SGHVS and CDR2 is FQNEAQ in the germline V gene. MiXCR, run by TCRdb on the reads, gives a single entry per CDR3 protein. The table has around 770,000 distinct CDR3 sequences, roughly 28% seen once; the top ten hold approximately 14%. The V gene is TRBV7-8, the J gene TRBJ1-1, with D possibly TRBD1 on 5 matching bases. The sequence was collected from a human donor in good health (CMV status not recorded). Some clones in this sample may be carry-over from other donors' samples. This sample comprised cultured CD8+ T cells from PBMCs, obtained from culture after CMV antigen stimulation. CDR3 region: CASSSGGRINTEAFF. DNA of the CDR3: TGTGCCAGCAGCTCCGGGGGACGGATCAACACTGAAGCTTTCTTT.